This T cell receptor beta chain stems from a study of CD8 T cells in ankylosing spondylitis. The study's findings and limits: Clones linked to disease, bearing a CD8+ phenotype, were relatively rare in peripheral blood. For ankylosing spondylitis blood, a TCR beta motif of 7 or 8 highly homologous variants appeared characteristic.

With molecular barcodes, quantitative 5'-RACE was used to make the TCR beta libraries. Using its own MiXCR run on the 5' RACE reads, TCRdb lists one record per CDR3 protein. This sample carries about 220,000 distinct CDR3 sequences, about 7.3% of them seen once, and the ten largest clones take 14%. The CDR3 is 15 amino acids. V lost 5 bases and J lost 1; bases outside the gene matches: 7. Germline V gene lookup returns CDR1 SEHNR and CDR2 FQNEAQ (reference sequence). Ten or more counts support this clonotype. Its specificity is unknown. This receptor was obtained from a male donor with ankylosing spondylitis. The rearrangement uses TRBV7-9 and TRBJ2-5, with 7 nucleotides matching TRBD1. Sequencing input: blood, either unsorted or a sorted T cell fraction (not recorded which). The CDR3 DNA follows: TGTGCCAGCAGCGTCGACAGGGATCTCCAAGAGACCCAGTACTTC. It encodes CASSVDRDLQETQYF.